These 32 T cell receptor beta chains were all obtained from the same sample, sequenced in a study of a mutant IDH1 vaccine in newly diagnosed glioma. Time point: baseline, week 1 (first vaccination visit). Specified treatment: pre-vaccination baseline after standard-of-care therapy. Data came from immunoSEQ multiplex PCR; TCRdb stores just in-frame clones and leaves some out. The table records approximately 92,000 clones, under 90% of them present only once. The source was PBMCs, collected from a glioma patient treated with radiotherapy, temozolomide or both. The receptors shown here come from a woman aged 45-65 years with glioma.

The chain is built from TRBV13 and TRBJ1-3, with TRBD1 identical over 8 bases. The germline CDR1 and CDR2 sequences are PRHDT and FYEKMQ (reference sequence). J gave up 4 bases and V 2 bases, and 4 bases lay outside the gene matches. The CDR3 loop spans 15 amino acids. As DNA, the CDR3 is TGTGCCAGCAGCTTACAGGGGGCGCGGGGAAACACCATATATTTT. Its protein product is CASSLQGARGNTIYF.

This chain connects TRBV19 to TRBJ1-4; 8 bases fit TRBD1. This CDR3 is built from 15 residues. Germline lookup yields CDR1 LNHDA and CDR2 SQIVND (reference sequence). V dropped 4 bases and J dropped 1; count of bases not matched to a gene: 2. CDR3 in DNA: TGTGCCAGTAGTACAGGGGGCCGAACTAATGAAAAACTGTTTTTT. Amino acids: CASSTGGRTNEKLFF.

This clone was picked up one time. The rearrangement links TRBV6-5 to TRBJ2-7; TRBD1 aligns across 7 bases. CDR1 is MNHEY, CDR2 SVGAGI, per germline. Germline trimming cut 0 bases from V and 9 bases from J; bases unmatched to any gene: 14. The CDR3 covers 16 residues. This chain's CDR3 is CASSYSIKGARSGQYF. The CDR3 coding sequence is TGTGCCAGCAGTTACTCGATTAAGGGGGCGCGGAGTGGGCAGTACTTC.

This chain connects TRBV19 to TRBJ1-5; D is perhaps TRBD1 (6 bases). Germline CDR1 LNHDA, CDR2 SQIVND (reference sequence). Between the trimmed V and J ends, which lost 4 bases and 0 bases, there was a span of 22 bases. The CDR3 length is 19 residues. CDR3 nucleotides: TGTGCCAGTAGTAGACAAAATGTGGGGTGGGGGCTTAGCAATCAGCCCCAGCATTTT. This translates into CASSRQNVGWGLSNQPQHF.

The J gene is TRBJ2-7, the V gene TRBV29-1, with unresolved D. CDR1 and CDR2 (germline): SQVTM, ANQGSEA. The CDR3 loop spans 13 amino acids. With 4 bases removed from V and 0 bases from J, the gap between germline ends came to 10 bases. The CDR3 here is CSVAGRISYEQYF. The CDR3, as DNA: TGCAGCGTTGCAGGACGGATCTCCTACGAGCAGTACTTC.

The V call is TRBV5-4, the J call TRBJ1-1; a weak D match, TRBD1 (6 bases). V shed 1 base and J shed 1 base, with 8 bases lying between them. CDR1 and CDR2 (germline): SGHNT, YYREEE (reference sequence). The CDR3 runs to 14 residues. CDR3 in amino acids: CASSLIQGNTEAFF. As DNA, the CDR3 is TGTGCCAGCAGCTTGATACAGGGGAACACTGAAGCTTTCTTT.

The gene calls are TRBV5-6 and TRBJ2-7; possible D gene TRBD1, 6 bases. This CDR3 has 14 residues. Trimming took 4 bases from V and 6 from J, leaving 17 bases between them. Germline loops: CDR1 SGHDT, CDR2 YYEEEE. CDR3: CASSNQQGWGEQYF. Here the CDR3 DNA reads TGTGCCAGCAGCAACCAACAGGGATGGGGCGAGCAGTACTTC.

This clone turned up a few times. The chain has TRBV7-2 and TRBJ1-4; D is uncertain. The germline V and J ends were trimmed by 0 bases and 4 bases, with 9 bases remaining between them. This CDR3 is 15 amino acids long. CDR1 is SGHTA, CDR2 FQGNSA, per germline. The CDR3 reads CASSLAKGVNEKLFF. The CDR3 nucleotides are TGTGCCAGCAGCTTAGCGAAGGGCGTTAATGAAAAACTGTTTTTT.

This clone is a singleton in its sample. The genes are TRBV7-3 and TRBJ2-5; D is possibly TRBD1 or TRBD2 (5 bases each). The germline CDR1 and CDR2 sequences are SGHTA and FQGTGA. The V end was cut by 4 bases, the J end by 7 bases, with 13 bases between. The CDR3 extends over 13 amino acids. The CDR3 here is CASSSGPAGTQYF. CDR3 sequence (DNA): TGTGCCAGCAGCTCGGGACCGGCAGGGACCCAGTACTTC.

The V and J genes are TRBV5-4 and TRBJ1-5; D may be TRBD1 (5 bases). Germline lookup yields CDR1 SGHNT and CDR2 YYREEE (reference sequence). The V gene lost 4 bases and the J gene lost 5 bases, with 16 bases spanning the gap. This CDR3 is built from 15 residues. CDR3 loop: CASSPGVGGDQPQHF. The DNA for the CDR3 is TGTGCCAGCAGCCCGGGGGTGGGGGGTGATCAGCCCCAGCATTTT.

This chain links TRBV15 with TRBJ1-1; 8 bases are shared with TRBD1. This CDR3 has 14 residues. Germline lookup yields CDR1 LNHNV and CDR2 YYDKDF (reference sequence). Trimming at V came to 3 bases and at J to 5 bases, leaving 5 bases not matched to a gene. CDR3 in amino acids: CATSRMDRDTEAFF. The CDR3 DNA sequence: TGTGCCACCAGCAGGATGGACAGGGATACTGAAGCTTTCTTT.

The CDR3 sequence: CAWSEVGNPEGYTF. CDR3 coding DNA: TGTGCCTGGAGTGAGGTCGGCAACCCCGAGGGCTACACCTTC. The chain joins TRBV30 to TRBJ1-2; D is unresolved. The CDR3 sequence is 14 residues long. The ends were cut back, 1 base at V and 8 bases at J, with 17 bases in the middle. CDR1 GTSNPN and CDR2 SVGIG come from the germline V gene (reference sequence).

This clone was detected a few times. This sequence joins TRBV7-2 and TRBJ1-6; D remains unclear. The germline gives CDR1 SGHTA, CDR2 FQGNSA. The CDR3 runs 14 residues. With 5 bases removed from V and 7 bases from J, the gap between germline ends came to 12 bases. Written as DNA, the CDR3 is TGTGCCAGCAGCCAACTCCTTTTGAATTCACCCCTCCACTTT. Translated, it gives CASSQLLLNSPLHF. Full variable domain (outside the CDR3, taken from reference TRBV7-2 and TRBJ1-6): GAGVSQSPSNKVTEKGKDVELRCDPISGHTALYWYRQSLGQGLEFLIYFQGNSAPDKSGLPSDRFSAERTGGSVSTLTIQRTQQEDSAVYLCASSQLLLNSPLHFGNGTRLTVT.

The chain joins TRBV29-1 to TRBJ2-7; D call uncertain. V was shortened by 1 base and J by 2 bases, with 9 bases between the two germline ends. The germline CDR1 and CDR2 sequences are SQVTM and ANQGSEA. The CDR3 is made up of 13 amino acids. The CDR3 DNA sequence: TGCAGCGTTGAAGGGCGAACGGCCTACGAGCAGTACTTC. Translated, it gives CSVEGRTAYEQYF.

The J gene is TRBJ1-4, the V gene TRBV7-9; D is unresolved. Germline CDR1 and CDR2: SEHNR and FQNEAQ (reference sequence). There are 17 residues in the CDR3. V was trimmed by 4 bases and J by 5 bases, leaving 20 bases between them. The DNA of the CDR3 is TGTGCCAGCAGCTCTAACCGCTTAAATCGAGAGAATGAAAAACTGTTTTTT. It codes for CASSSNRLNRENEKLFF.

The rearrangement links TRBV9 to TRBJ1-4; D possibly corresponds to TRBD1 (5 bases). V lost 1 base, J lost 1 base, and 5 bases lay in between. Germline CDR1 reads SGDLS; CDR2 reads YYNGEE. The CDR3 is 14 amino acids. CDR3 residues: CASSVQGTNEKLFF. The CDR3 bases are TGTGCCAGCAGCGTACAGGGAACTAATGAAAAACTGTTTTTT.

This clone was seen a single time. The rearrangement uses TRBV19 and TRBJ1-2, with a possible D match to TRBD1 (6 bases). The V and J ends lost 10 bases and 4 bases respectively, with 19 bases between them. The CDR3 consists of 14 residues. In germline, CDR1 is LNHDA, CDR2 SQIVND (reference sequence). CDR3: CATMLGGRAYGYTF. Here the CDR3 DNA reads TGTGCCACCATGCTCGGGGGCAGGGCCTATGGCTACACCTTC.

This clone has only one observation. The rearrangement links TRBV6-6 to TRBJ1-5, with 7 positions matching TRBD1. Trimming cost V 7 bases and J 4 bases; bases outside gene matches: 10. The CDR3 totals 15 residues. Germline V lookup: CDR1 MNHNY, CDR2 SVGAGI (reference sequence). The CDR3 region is CASMVRGTENQPQHF. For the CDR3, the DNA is TGTGCCAGCATGGTGAGGGGGACAGAGAATCAGCCCCAGCATTTT.

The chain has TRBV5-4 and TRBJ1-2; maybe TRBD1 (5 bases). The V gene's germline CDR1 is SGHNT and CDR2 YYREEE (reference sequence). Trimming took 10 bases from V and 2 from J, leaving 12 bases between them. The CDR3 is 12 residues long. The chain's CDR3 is CAGGWANYGYTF. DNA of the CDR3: TGTGCCGGGGGGTGGGCGAACTATGGCTACACCTTC.

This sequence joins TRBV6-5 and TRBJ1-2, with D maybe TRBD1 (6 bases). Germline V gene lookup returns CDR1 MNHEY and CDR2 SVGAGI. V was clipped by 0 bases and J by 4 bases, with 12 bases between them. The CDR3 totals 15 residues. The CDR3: CASSYSFEQGYGYTF. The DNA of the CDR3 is TGTGCCAGCAGTTACTCTTTCGAACAGGGCTATGGCTACACCTTC.

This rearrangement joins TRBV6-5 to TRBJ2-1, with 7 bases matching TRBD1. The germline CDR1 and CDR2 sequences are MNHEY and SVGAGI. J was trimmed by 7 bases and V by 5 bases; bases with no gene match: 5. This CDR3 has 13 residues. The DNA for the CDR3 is TGTGCCAGCAGTACCGGGACAGTAAATGAGCAGTTCTTC. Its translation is CASSTGTVNEQFF.

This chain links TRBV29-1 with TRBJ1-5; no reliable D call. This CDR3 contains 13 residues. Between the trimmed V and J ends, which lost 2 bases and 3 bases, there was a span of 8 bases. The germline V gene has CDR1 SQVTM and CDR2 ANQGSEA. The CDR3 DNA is TGCAGCGTTGAAACACACGACAATCAGCCCCAGCATTTT. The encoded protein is CSVETHDNQPQHF.

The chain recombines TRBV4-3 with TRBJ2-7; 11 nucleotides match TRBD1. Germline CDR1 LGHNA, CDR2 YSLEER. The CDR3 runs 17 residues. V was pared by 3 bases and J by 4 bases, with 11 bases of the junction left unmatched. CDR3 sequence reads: CASSQLLKGQGAYEQYF. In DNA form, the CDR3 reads TGCGCCAGCAGCCAGCTATTAAAAGGACAGGGGGCGTACGAGCAGTACTTC.

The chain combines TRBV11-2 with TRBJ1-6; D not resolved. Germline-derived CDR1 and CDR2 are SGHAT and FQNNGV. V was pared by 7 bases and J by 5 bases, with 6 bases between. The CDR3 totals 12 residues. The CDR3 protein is CASNYHNSPLHF. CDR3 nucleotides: TGTGCCAGCAACTACCATAATTCACCCCTCCACTTT. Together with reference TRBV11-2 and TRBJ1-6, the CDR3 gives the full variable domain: EAGVAQSPRYKIIEKRQSVAFWCNPISGHATLYWYQQILGQGPKLLIQFQNNGVVDDSQLPKDRFSAERLKGVDSTLKIQPAKLEDSAVYLCASNYHNSPLHFGNGTRLTVT.

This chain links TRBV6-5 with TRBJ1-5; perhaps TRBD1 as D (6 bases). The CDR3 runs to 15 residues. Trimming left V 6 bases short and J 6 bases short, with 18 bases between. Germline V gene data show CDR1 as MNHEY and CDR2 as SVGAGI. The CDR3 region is CASSPYLGGVQPQHF. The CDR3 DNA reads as TGTGCCAGCAGCCCGTACCTAGGGGGAGTTCAGCCCCAGCATTTT.

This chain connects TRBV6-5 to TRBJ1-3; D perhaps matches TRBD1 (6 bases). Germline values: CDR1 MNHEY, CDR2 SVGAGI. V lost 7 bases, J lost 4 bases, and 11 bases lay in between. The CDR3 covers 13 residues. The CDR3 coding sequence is TGTGCCAGCAAGACCGGGGGCGGAAACACCATATATTTT. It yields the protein CASKTGGGNTIYF.

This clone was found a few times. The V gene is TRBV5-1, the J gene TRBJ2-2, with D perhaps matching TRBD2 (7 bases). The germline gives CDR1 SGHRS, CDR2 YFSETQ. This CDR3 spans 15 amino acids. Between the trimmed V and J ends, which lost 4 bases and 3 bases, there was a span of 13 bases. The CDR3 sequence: CASSPEGGHTGELFF. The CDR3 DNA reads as TGCGCCAGCAGCCCCGAGGGGGGGCACACCGGGGAGCTGTTTTTT.

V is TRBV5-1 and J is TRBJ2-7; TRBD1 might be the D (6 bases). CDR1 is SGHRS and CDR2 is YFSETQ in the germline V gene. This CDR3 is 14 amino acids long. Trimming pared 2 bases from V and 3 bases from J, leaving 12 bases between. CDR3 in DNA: TGCGCCAGCAGCTTTGGGGAACAGGGCTACGAGCAGTACTTC. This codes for CASSFGEQGYEQYF.

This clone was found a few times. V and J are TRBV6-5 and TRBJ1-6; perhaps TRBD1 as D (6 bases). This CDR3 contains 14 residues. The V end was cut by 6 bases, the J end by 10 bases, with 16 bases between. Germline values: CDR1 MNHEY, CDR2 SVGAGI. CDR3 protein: CASSLQGGESPLHF. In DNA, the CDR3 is TGTGCCAGCAGCTTACAGGGTGGGGAATCACCCCTCCACTTT.

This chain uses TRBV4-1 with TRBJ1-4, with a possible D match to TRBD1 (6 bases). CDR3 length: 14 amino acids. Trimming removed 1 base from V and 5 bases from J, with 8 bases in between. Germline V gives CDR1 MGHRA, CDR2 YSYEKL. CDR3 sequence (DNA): TGCGCCAGCAGCCAAGCTGGGGGCAATGAAAAACTGTTTTTT. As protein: CASSQAGGNEKLFF.

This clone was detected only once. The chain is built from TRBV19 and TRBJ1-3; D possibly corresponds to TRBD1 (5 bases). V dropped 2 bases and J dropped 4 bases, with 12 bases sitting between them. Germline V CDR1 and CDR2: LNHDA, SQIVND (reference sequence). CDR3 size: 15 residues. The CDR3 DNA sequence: TGTGCCAGTAGTATACCCGGGGCAGTAGGAAACACCATATATTTT. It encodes CASSIPGAVGNTIYF.

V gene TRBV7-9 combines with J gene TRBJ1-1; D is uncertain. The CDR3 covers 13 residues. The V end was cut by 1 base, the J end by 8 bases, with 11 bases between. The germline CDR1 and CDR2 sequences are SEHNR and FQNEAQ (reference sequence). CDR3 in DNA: TGTGCCAGCAGCTTAGTGGAAACATCCGAAGCTTTCTTT. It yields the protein CASSLVETSEAFF.